A selection of T cell receptor beta chains follows, all from one sample in a study of radiotherapy plus CTLA-4 blockade in lung cancer. The protocol was immunoSEQ multiplex PCR, while the TCRdb copy is restricted to in-frame clones and leaves out a portion. The table lists about 80,000 clones, more than 80% of them singletons. The sample in question was peripheral blood, obtained from a patient treated with radiotherapy plus ipilimumab. Every receptor here comes from a human donor with non-small cell lung cancer who had stable disease on radiotherapy plus ipilimumab. Both conserved end residues are part of each CDR3. The D gene is left open where the match is weak. A row's size may be missing; if present it is once, few, many or a size class.

v_gene: TRBV5-1; j_gene: TRBJ2-2; abundance: NA; d_gene: TRBD1; CDR3aa: CASTRDREAGELFF; CDR3nt: TGCGCCAGCACCCGGGACAGGGAAGCCGGGGAGCTGTTTTTT
v_gene: TRBV5-1; j_gene: TRBJ1-6; abundance: NA; d_gene: NA; CDR3aa: CASSLEDNPNSPLHF; CDR3nt: TGCGCCAGCAGCTTGGAGGACAACCCCAATTCACCCCTCCACTTT
v_gene: TRBV5-1; j_gene: TRBJ2-2; abundance: NA; d_gene: NA; CDR3aa: CASNHRGEMGELFF; CDR3nt: TGCGCCAGCAACCATAGGGGAGAAATGGGGGAGCTGTTTTTT
v_gene: TRBV29-1; j_gene: TRBJ2-5; abundance: NA; d_gene: NA; CDR3aa: CSGGTEETQYF; CDR3nt: TGCAGCGGCGGGACAGAAGAGACCCAGTACTTC
v_gene: TRBV19; j_gene: TRBJ2-5; abundance: NA; d_gene: TRBD1; CDR3aa: CATKGQDQETQYF; CDR3nt: TGTGCCACTAAAGGACAGGACCAAGAGACCCAGTACTTC
v_gene: TRBV7-9; j_gene: TRBJ1-5; abundance: NA; d_gene: NA; CDR3aa: CASSLEGNNQPQHF; CDR3nt: TGTGCCAGCAGCCTCGAGGGGAACAATCAGCCCCAGCATTTT
v_gene: TRBV11-2; j_gene: TRBJ1-2; abundance: NA; d_gene: NA; CDR3aa: CASSLVPNYGYTF; CDR3nt: TGTGCCAGCAGCTTAGTCCCTAACTATGGCTACACCTTC
v_gene: TRBV5-1; j_gene: TRBJ2-1; abundance: NA; d_gene: NA; CDR3aa: CASSDGISSYNEQFF; CDR3nt: TGCGCCAGCAGCGACGGGATTAGCTCCTACAATGAGCAGTTCTTC
v_gene: TRBV7-8; j_gene: TRBJ2-7; abundance: NA; d_gene: TRBD1; CDR3aa: CASSFSVQGAGEQYF; CDR3nt: TGTGCCAGCAGCTTTTCAGTCCAGGGGGCTGGCGAGCAGTACTTC
v_gene: TRBV28; j_gene: TRBJ2-7; abundance: NA; d_gene: NA; CDR3aa: CASSLGTREQYF; CDR3nt: TGTGCCAGCAGTTTAGGCACCAGGGAGCAGTACTTC
v_gene: TRBV15; j_gene: TRBJ2-3; abundance: NA; d_gene: TRBD1; CDR3aa: CATSRDRRQGSTDTQYF; CDR3nt: TGTGCCACCAGCAGAGATAGAAGACAGGGTAGTACAGATACGCAGTATTTT
v_gene: TRBV28; j_gene: TRBJ1-5; abundance: NA; d_gene: TRBD1; CDR3aa: CASRRDSSNQPQHF; CDR3nt: TGTGCCAGCAGACGGGACAGTAGCAATCAGCCCCAGCATTTT
v_gene: TRBV25-1; j_gene: TRBJ1-1; abundance: NA; d_gene: TRBD1; CDR3aa: CASSNRQGYTEAFF; CDR3nt: TGTGCCAGCAGTAACAGACAGGGTTACACTGAAGCTTTCTTT
v_gene: TRBV6-1; j_gene: TRBJ1-1; abundance: NA; d_gene: NA; CDR3aa: CASSLREAAEAFF; CDR3nt: TGTGCCAGCAGCCTCAGGGAGGCGGCTGAAGCTTTCTTT
v_gene: TRBV5-1; j_gene: TRBJ2-7; abundance: NA; d_gene: TRBD1; CDR3aa: CASSLANRTGISPYEQYF; CDR3nt: TGCGCCAGCAGCTTGGCCAACCGGACAGGGATTTCACCCTACGAGCAGTACTTC
v_gene: TRBV21-1; j_gene: TRBJ2-5; abundance: few; d_gene: NA; CDR3aa: CASSTTGTLFQETQYF; CDR3nt: TGTGCCAGCAGCACCACCGGGACATTATTCCAAGAGACCCAGTACTTC
v_gene: TRBV5-1; j_gene: TRBJ2-5; abundance: NA; d_gene: TRBD1; CDR3aa: CASSPGQVVEETQYF; CDR3nt: TGCGCCAGCAGCCCAGGACAGGTTGTGGAAGAGACCCAGTACTTC
v_gene: TRBV7-2; j_gene: TRBJ1-5; abundance: few; d_gene: NA; CDR3aa: CASSLIGSAGQPQHF; CDR3nt: TGTGCCAGCAGCTTAATAGGGTCGGCGGGTCAGCCCCAGCATTTT
v_gene: TRBV11-1; j_gene: TRBJ2-1; abundance: NA; d_gene: TRBD2; CDR3aa: CASSLRPSGIRNEQFF; CDR3nt: TGTGCCAGCAGCTTAAGGCCTAGCGGGATTCGGAATGAGCAGTTCTTC
v_gene: TRBV28; j_gene: TRBJ1-5; abundance: NA; d_gene: NA; CDR3aa: CASTTGGGGNQPQHF; CDR3nt: TGTGCCAGCACCACTGGGGGGGGAGGGAATCAGCCCCAGCATTTT
v_gene: TRBV5-4; j_gene: TRBJ2-7; abundance: NA; d_gene: NA; CDR3aa: CASSRTRTGVYEQYF; CDR3nt: TGTGCCAGCAGCCGGACTCGTACGGGGGTCTACGAGCAGTACTTC
v_gene: TRBV2; j_gene: TRBJ1-2; abundance: NA; d_gene: NA; CDR3aa: CASRISTGNYGYTF; CDR3nt: TGTGCCAGCCGAATTAGTACAGGGAACTATGGCTACACCTTC
v_gene: TRBV2; j_gene: TRBJ2-1; abundance: NA; d_gene: NA; CDR3aa: CASSGRQGGYNEQFF; CDR3nt: TGTGCCAGCAGTGGGCGACAGGGAGGATACAATGAGCAGTTCTTC
v_gene: TRBV18; j_gene: TRBJ2-3; abundance: NA; d_gene: TRBD1; CDR3aa: CASSRFRDRGVRADTQYF; CDR3nt: TGTGCCAGCTCACGTTTTAGGGACAGGGGTGTCCGGGCAGATACGCAGTATTTT
v_gene: TRBV28; j_gene: TRBJ2-7; abundance: NA; d_gene: NA; CDR3aa: CASSPGTYEQYF; CDR3nt: TGTGCCAGCAGCCCGGGGACCTACGAGCAGTACTTC